The next 17 T cell receptor beta chains were all read from a single sample in a study of T cell responses to AZD1222 COVID-19 vaccine. Repertoires were generated with immunoSEQ multiplex PCR, while TCRdb's copy carries only in-frame clones and drops some. Of some 140,000 clones in the sample, roughly 89% are singletons; the top ten hold about 2%. Sequenced here: peripheral blood, sampled on day 0 of AZD1222 vaccination. These receptors all come from an adult in good health.

This clone was observed a single time. The chain's CDR3 is CASTSAGSPLHF. The CDR3 DNA reads as TGTGCCAGCACTTCGGCGGGTTCACCCCTCCACTTT. The rearrangement links TRBV9 to TRBJ1-6; D is ambiguous. Germline CDR1 is SGDLS and CDR2 is YYNGEE. Trimming pared 6 bases from V and 9 bases from J, leaving 10 bases between. This CDR3 is built from 12 residues.

The rearrangement links TRBV15 to TRBJ1-2; no reliable D call. The CDR3 extends over 13 amino acids. The germline V gene has CDR1 LNHNV and CDR2 YYDKDF (reference sequence). V was pared by 5 bases and J by 8 bases, with 15 bases between. CDR3 DNA sequence: TGTGCCACCAGCCCGGCCGCCATCGGGGGCTACACCTTC. Translated, it gives CATSPAAIGGYTF.

The genes are TRBV19 and TRBJ1-6; 7 bases are a match to TRBD1. V shed 0 bases, J shed 13 bases, and the junction held 15 bases outside the gene matches. The CDR3 runs to 17 residues. Germline CDR1 and CDR2: LNHDA and SQIVND (reference sequence). The CDR3 DNA follows: TGTGCCAGTAGTATAGAACCGAGTCGACAGGGCGCTTGGCCCCTCCACTTT. This sequence encodes CASSIEPSRQGAWPLHF.

The V gene is TRBV2, the J gene TRBJ2-7; D is unclear. The CDR3 is made up of 11 amino acids. V lost 8 bases and J 4 bases, leaving 9 bases between the germline ends. In germline, CDR1 is SNHLY, CDR2 FYNNEI. This CDR3 reads CASGPRYEQYF. The CDR3, as DNA: TGTGCCAGCGGTCCGAGGTACGAGCAGTACTTC.

CDR3 in DNA: TGTGCCTGGAAAGTACAGGGGGCGCGATACAATGAGCAGTTCTTC. Translating it yields CAWKVQGARYNEQFF. V is TRBV30 and J is TRBJ2-1; 9 bases fit TRBD1. With 4 bases clipped from V and 4 bases from J, the junction kept 8 bases outside the gene matches. The germline gives CDR1 GTSNPN, CDR2 SVGIG (reference sequence). CDR3 length: 15 amino acids. Drawing the rest from reference TRBV30 and TRBJ2-1, the complete variable domain is SQTIHQWPATLVQPVGSPLSLECTVEGTSNPNLYWYRQAAGRGLQLLFYSVGIGQISSEVPQNLSASRPQDRQFILSSKKLLLSDSGFYLCAWKVQGARYNEQFFGPGTRLTVL.

The chain is built from TRBV12-3 or TRBV12-4 and TRBJ1-5, with D unclear. Trimming stripped 2 bases from V and 6 bases from J, with 8 bases between. The CDR3 contains 13 residues. CDR3 sequence reads: CASSLYSRQPQHF. The CDR3 DNA reads as TGTGCCAGCAGTTTATATTCGCGTCAGCCCCAGCATTTT.

The V and J genes are TRBV7-2 and TRBJ1-3; D uncertain. The germline gives CDR1 SGHTA, CDR2 FQGNSA. The CDR3 length is 16 residues. Trimming left V 9 bases short and J 0 bases short, with 18 bases between. CDR3: CASHVGRRRSGNTIYF. The CDR3 nucleotides read TGTGCCAGTCACGTGGGCAGACGCCGCTCTGGAAACACCATATATTTT.

The chain is built from TRBV6-5 and TRBJ1-4; D remains unclear. The length of the CDR3 is 10 residues. Germline CDR1 reads MNHEY; CDR2 reads SVGAGI. The germline V and J ends were trimmed by 8 bases and 7 bases, with 5 bases remaining between them. CDR3 region: CASLGEKLFF. CDR3 coding DNA: TGTGCCAGCCTGGGTGAAAAACTGTTTTTT.

The V call is TRBV3-1 (or the pseudogene TRBV3-2), the J call TRBJ1-3, with a tentative D call TRBD1 (5 bases). V lost 0 bases, J lost 0 bases, and 15 bases lay in between. Germline assignment: CDR1 LGHDT and CDR2 YNNKEL (reference sequence). This CDR3 region has 18 residues. CDR3 sequence reads: CASSQDTTEFFSGNTIYF. CDR3 nucleotide sequence: TGTGCCAGCAGCCAAGATACGACAGAATTTTTCTCTGGAAACACCATATATTTT.

CDR3: CASSDRATGELFF. In DNA form, the CDR3 reads TGTGCCAGCAGCGACAGGGCCACCGGGGAGCTGTTTTTT. The chain joins TRBV6-4 to TRBJ2-2; 7 bases match TRBD1. The CDR3 length is 13 residues. Germline values: CDR1 MRHNA, CDR2 SNTAGT. Trimming removed 6 bases from V and 4 bases from J; junction bases left unmatched: 2.

The V gene is TRBV29-1, the J gene TRBJ1-1; unclear D gene. In germline, CDR1 is SQVTM, CDR2 ANQGSEA. Trimming removed 4 bases at V and 1 base at J, with 16 bases between. The CDR3 spans 15 residues. The CDR3 DNA is TGCAGCGTTGCGGGTGTCTTTCAGAGGAACACTGAAGCTTTCTTT. Protein sequence: CSVAGVFQRNTEAFF.

The V gene is TRBV28, the J gene TRBJ2-3; D unresolved. Trimming stripped 4 bases from V and 4 bases from J, with 9 bases between. The CDR3 is made up of 13 amino acids. The V gene's germline CDR1 is MDHEN and CDR2 SYDVKM. The CDR3 DNA reads TGTGCCAGCAGTTCAATGAGGCCAGATACGCAGTATTTT. It specifies CASSSMRPDTQYF.

V and J are TRBV9 and TRBJ2-7; 11 bases are shared with TRBD2. This CDR3 has 15 amino acids. J was trimmed by 3 bases and V by 0 bases; bases with no gene match: 2. Per the germline V gene, CDR1 is SGDLS and CDR2 is YYNGEE. The DNA for the CDR3 is TGTGCCAGCAGCGTAGCCGGGACTAGCGGCTACGAGCAGTACTTC. It translates to CASSVAGTSGYEQYF.

A few counts support this clone. The gene calls are TRBV28 and TRBJ2-7, with D possibly matching TRBD1 (6 bases). This CDR3 is 14 amino acids long. V was shortened by 6 bases and J by 1 base, with 13 bases between the two germline ends. In germline, CDR1 is MDHEN, CDR2 SYDVKM. The CDR3 loop is CASRPQGTSYEQYF. In DNA, the CDR3 is TGTGCCAGCAGACCACAGGGAACATCCTACGAGCAGTACTTC.

The genes are TRBV3-1 (or the pseudogene TRBV3-2) and TRBJ1-1; TRBD1 might be the D (6 bases). Between the trimmed V and J ends, which lost 3 bases and 2 bases, there was a span of 10 bases. The CDR3 is 14 amino acids. The germline CDR1 and CDR2 sequences are LGHDT and YNNKEL (reference sequence). The CDR3 coding sequence is TGTGCCAGCAGCCACCCCAGGGGTAACACTGAAGCTTTCTTT. Residues: CASSHPRGNTEAFF.

In the case of this clone: One junction end does not reproduce the germline sequence, and a read error may be involved. CDR3 nucleotides: TGTGCCAGCAGCATAGGCAGGGGATTAGCAACTGAAGCTTTCTTT. It codes for CASSIGRGLATEAFF. The chain couples TRBV13 to TRBJ1-1; D possibly corresponds to TRBD1 (6 bases). In germline, CDR1 is PRHDT, CDR2 FYEKMQ (reference sequence). CDR3 size: 15 residues. Looking up the rest from reference TRBV13 and TRBJ1-1 gives the full variable domain: AAGVIQSPRHLIKEKRETATLKCYPIPRHDTVYWYQQGPGQDPQFLISFYEKMQSDKGSIPDRFSAQQFSDYHSELNMSSLELGDSALYFCASSIGRGLATEAFFGQGTRLTVV.

The chain has TRBV25-1 and TRBJ1-2, with TRBD1 as a possible D gene (6 bases). Germline V gene sequence: CDR1 MGHDK, CDR2 SYGVNS. CDR3 length: 15 residues. V shed 4 bases and J shed 3 bases, with 15 bases lying between them. The CDR3 is CASSVTGLGDYGYTF. For the CDR3, the DNA is TGTGCCAGCAGTGTTACAGGGTTGGGGGACTATGGCTACACCTTC.